This T cell receptor beta chain was recovered during a study of CD8 T cells in ankylosing spondylitis. Overall study findings and caveats: Those disease-linked clones were CD8+; they were also relatively rare in peripheral blood. From matched ankylosing spondylitis synovial fluid, disease-linked clones were reportedly recovered at significantly enriched levels. What seemed typical of ankylosing spondylitis blood was a TCR beta motif built from 7 or 8 highly homologous variants.

Making use of molecular barcodes, quantitative 5'-RACE generated TCR beta libraries. TCRdb ran MiXCR on the 5' RACE reads and lists one entry per CDR3 protein. The data hold 700,000 to 1,000,000 distinct CDR3 sequences, with 10% to 15% observed a single time. V dropped 3 bases and J dropped 7 bases, with 14 bases sitting between them. CDR3 length: 15 amino acids. The V gene's germline CDR1 is SGHRS and CDR2 YFSETQ. This clonotype has more than one count but fewer than ten. Its specificity is not known. The sample was blood, either unsorted or a sorted T cell fraction (not recorded which). This TCR derives from a male donor with ankylosing spondylitis. J is TRBJ1-6 and V is TRBV5-1; maybe TRBD1 (6 bases). CDR3 sequence: CASSSRGPSNSPLHF. For the CDR3, the DNA is TGCGCCAGCAGCTCCCGGGGGCCATCGAATTCACCCCTCCACTTT. Variable domain in full (rest from reference TRBV5-1 and TRBJ1-6): KAGVTQTPRYLIKTRGQQVTLSCSPISGHRSVSWYQQTPGQGLQFLFEYFSETQRNKGNFPGRFSGRQFSNSRSEMNVSTLELGDSALYLCASSSRGPSNSPLHFGNGTRLTVT.